This TCR beta chain was retrieved from a study of T cell clonotyping in hematopoietic cell transplantation. Study findings and constraints: Recipient TCR diversity dropped after transplant; expanded clonotypes rose from day 30 to 180. Few recipient clonotypes overlapped donors; over 97% were de novo at given depth.

Here immunoSEQ multiplex PCR was the method, and the copy in TCRdb shows in-frame clones only, minus some. The sample lists approximately 7,500 clones; over 75% were seen once. On this clone itself: Its specificity is not known.

With 4 bases clipped from V and 4 bases from J, the junction kept 6 bases outside the gene matches. The CDR3 runs to 16 residues. Germline V gives CDR1 SGHDT, CDR2 YYEEEE. This specimen consisted of PBMCs, obtained 30 days after allogeneic stem cell transplant. The V gene is TRBV5-6, the J gene TRBJ2-1, with 12 bases that match TRBD2. The origin of this receptor is a female patient aged 50 to 60 who had an allogeneic stem cell transplant from an unrelated donor, so the T cells may come from the graft donor. Some clones in this sample may be carry-over from other donors' samples. The CDR3 DNA is TGTGCCAGCAGCGCAGCGACTAGCGGGAGATACAATGAGCAGTTCTTC. As protein: CASSAATSGRYNEQFF. The variable domain in full, completed from reference TRBV5-6 and TRBJ2-1, reads DAGVTQSPTHLIKTRGQQVTLRCSPKSGHDTVSWYQQALGQGPQFIFQYYEEEERQRGNFPDRFSGHQFPNYSSELNVNALLLGDSALYLCASSAATSGRYNEQFFGPGTRLTVL.